This is a list of T cell receptor beta chains from one sample in a study of T cell responses to AZD1222 COVID-19 vaccine. The protocol was immunoSEQ multiplex PCR, while the TCRdb copy is restricted to in-frame clones and leaves out a portion. The sample consists of under 130,000 clones, around 95% of them appearing once. Material: peripheral blood, obtained on day 0 of AZD1222 vaccination. The receptor set was obtained from an adult in good health. The CDR3 runs from the conserved cysteine through the conserved F or W. D genes are given only for firm matches. Rows may omit the clone size; those that give it use once, few, many or a size class.

clone_size j_call v_call d_call cdr3_nt cdr3_aa
NA TRBJ2-7 TRBV28 TRBD1 TGTGCCAGCAGTTCCCCGGGACAGTCCTACGAGCAGTACTTC CASSSPGQSYEQYF
NA TRBJ2-4 TRBV4-1 TRBD1 TGCGCCAGCAGCCAAGAGGAAGACAGGGGATTAGTTTATGTCAAAAACATTCAGTACTTC CASSQEEDRGLVYVKNIQYF
NA TRBJ1-1 TRBV19 NA TGTGCCAGTATGGGGCATCTATCGGTGAGGACTGAAGCTTTCTTT CASMGHLSVRTEAFF
once TRBJ1-1 TRBV5-6 NA TGTGCCAGCAGCTTGACACCGCTGAACACTGAAGCTTTCTTT CASSLTPLNTEAFF
NA TRBJ1-2 TRBV7-9 NA TGTGCCAGCAGCTTAGACGTCCAGGGTTGGAATGGCTACACCTTC CASSLDVQGWNGYTF
NA TRBJ1-6 TRBV21-1 NA TGTGCCAGCAGCAAAGAGGGGTTTAGGGAAATACTATATGATTCACCCCTCCACTTT CASSKEGFREILYDSPLHF
NA TRBJ1-2 TRBV4-3 NA TGCGCCAGCAGCCAAGATCAAGGAGGGTATGGCTACACCTTC CASSQDQGGYGYTF
NA TRBJ1-1 TRBV19 TRBD1 TGTGCCAGTAGAAATCCGGGACAGGGGGCGAACACTGAAGCTTTCTTT CASRNPGQGANTEAFF
NA TRBJ2-2 TRBV7-9 NA TGTGCCGACCACCCGGTAACCGGGGAGCTGTTTTTT CADHPVTGELFF
NA TRBJ1-5 TRBV6-1 TRBD1 TGTGCCAGCAGTGAAAGAGGGGGCCAAGGAGGGAGGAATCAGCCCCAGCATTTT CASSERGGQGGRNQPQHF
NA TRBJ1-2 TRBV9 NA TGTGCCAGCAGCCAAGGGGTTACCTATGGCTACACCTTC CASSQGVTYGYTF
once TRBJ1-1 TRBV19 TRBD1 TGTGCCAGTAGCAAGGGACAGGGGGCCACTGAAGCTTTCTTT CASSKGQGATEAFF
NA TRBJ2-7 TRBV5-5 NA TGTGCCAGCAGCTTGGCCGTCAGCTACGAGCAGTACTTC CASSLAVSYEQYF
NA TRBJ1-1 TRBV11-1 TRBD1 TGTGCCAGCAGCTTTTCAGGGGGCACTGAAGCTTTCTTT CASSFSGGTEAFF
NA TRBJ1-2 TRBV19 NA TGTGCCAGCCGACCGTTAGCTAACTATGGCTACACCTTC CASRPLANYGYTF
NA TRBJ1-1 TRBV18 NA TGTGCCAGCTCAAAGGGGGTGGGAGTGAACACTGAAGCTTTCTTT CASSKGVGVNTEAFF
NA TRBJ1-2 TRBV5-1 TRBD1 TGCGCCAGCGGGGTTGAGGGGGCGATTGGCTACACCTTC CASGVEGAIGYTF
once TRBJ2-2 TRBV7-3 NA TGTGCCAGCAGCTTTACAGGGCCGAGCACCGGGGAGCTGTTTTTT CASSFTGPSTGELFF
once TRBJ1-1 TRBV7-2 NA TGTGCCAGCATCCTGGGGCCGAACACTGAAGCTTTCTTT CASILGPNTEAFF
NA TRBJ1-4 TRBV19 TRBD1 TGTGCCAGTAATCCCGGGACAGGGGACCCCGAGAGTAATGAAAAACTGTTTTTT CASNPGTGDPESNEKLFF
NA TRBJ2-1 TRBV10-3 TRBD2 TGTGCCATCAACCCTGGGGCTAGCGGGACCAATGAGCAGTTCTTC CAINPGASGTNEQFF
NA TRBJ1-5 TRBV4-3 NA TGCGCCAGCAGCCAAGATAAGGGGTGGAATCAGCCCCAGCATTTT CASSQDKGWNQPQHF
NA TRBJ1-1 TRBV2 NA TGTGCCAGCAGTGAAAGGACAGCGGGGACTGAAGCTTTCTTT CASSERTAGTEAFF
NA TRBJ1-1 TRBV7-9 TRBD1 TGTGCCAGCAGCTTAGTTGGGACAGGGGACCCTGAAGCTTTCTTT CASSLVGTGDPEAFF
NA TRBJ2-3 TRBV3-1/TRBV3-2 NA TGTGCCAGCAGCACACACAGGGAGAGCGGCACAGATACGCAGTATTTT CASSTHRESGTDTQYF
NA TRBJ2-7 TRBV5-1 TRBD1 TGCGCCAGCAGCTTGGAGGGACAGGGGTATTCGGAGCAGTACTTC CASSLEGQGYSEQYF
NA TRBJ2-2 TRBV4-3 NA TGCGCCAGCAGCCCTGGGCTGACGGGGGAAGTCACCGGGGAGCTGTTTTTT CASSPGLTGEVTGELFF
NA TRBJ2-6 TRBV28 TRBD1 TGTGCCAGCAGTGACACAGGGGGCAGGGCCAACGTCCTGACTTTC CASSDTGGRANVLTF
NA TRBJ1-5 TRBV21-1 NA TGTGCCAGCAGCAAGTCCACATTAGATAGCAATCAGCCCCAGCATTTT CASSKSTLDSNQPQHF